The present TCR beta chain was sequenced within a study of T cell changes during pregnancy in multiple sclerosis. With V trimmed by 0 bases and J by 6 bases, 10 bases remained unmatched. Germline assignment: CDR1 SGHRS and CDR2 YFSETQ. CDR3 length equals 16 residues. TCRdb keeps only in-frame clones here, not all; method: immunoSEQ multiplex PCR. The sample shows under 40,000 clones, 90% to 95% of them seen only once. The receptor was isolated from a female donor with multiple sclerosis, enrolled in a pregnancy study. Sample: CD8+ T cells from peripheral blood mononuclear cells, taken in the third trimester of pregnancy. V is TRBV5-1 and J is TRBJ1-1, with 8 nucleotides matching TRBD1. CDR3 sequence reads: CASSLEVDRVFPEAFF. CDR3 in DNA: TGCGCCAGCAGCTTGGAGGTGGACAGGGTTTTCCCTGAAGCTTTCTTT.